The rows below give T cell receptor beta chains drawn from one sample of a study of cytomegalovirus exposure and HLA in healthy donors. Here immunoSEQ multiplex PCR was the method, and the copy in TCRdb shows in-frame clones only, minus some. The sample comprises around 56,000 clones, about 91% of which are singletons, and roughly 15% rests with the top ten. The sequenced sample consisted of PBMCs. Source of these receptors: a woman between 18 and 29 years old in good health and CMV-seronegative. The conserved cysteine and the conserved F or W are not part of the CDR3 here. Some rows have no size entry. The others give once, few or many, or a class for an expanded clone.

v_call	j_call	clone_size	cdr3_aa
TRBV14	TRBJ1-1	.	ASSQVRNTEAF
TRBV5-1	TRBJ1-5	.	ASSGNDRESGYSNQPQH
TRBV29-1	TRBJ1-1	.	SVGLTVLNTEAF
TRBV28	TRBJ2-7	once	ASKRGGSLGEQY
TRBV11-2	TRBJ1-2	.	ASSLGTGVGGYT
TRBV5-8	TRBJ2-3	.	ASSPGTGGTDTQY
TRBV6-5	TRBJ2-7	.	ASMTGTRKSYEQY
TRBV7-2	TRBJ2-7	.	ASSTRLAGGYEQY
TRBV6-5	TRBJ2-2	.	ASLTREGRIGELF
TRBV29-1	TRBJ1-4	.	SVTDPLGEKLF
TRBV30	TRBJ2-1	.	AWSVVFYEQF
TRBV6-5	TRBJ1-2	.	ASSYQGAGYGYT
TRBV19	TRBJ1-3	.	ASRPTGYSGNTIY
TRBV6-1	TRBJ2-1	.	ASSDSGVEQF
TRBV13	TRBJ2-5	.	ASSLPGTDQETQY
TRBV5-1	TRBJ1-3	.	ASRIGVNSGNTIY
TRBV11-2	TRBJ2-1	.	ASSRPEGAEQF
TRBV5-4	TRBJ1-1	.	ASTLGAGTEAF
TRBV21-1	TRBJ2-7	.	ASSPAVVVGSAYEQY
TRBV19	TRBJ1-1	.	ASEPGQGNTEAF
TRBV30	TRBJ1-6	.	AASGLSYNSPLH
TRBV2	TRBJ1-1	.	ASSPQERQAMNTEAF
TRBV5-6	TRBJ1-2	medium-sized	ASSQGGQGNYGYT
TRBV6-6	TRBJ2-3	.	ASRPRYSTDTQY
TRBV6-1	TRBJ1-4	.	ASSDRDRLNEKLF
TRBV4-2	TRBJ2-3	.	ASSQVGTRTNTDTQY
TRBV7-8	TRBJ2-1	.	ASSLETSYNEQF
TRBV6-1	TRBJ1-2	.	ASAGRENYGYT
TRBV10-3	TRBJ2-3	.	AISETRTSGNTDTQY
TRBV6-6	TRBJ1-2	.	ASSYPGQNGYT
TRBV7-2	TRBJ2-7	.	ASRPDNSYEQY
TRBV7-9	TRBJ1-1	.	ASSLARGNTEAF
TRBV2	TRBJ2-1	.	ASSGERGGNEQF
TRBV7-9	TRBJ1-1	.	ASSLAGEAF
TRBV9	TRBJ2-2	.	ASSVALLTGELF
TRBV28	TRBJ1-5	.	ASSLPADIPGSNQPQH
TRBV6-5	TRBJ1-2	.	ASSLQGNGYT
TRBV30	TRBJ2-7	.	ASWDREPYEQY
TRBV5-8	TRBJ1-1	.	ASSLGRTGVTEAF
TRBV30	TRBJ1-2	.	AWSTGNYGYT
TRBV5-1	TRBJ2-5	.	ASSPPDTQETQY
TRBV6-5	TRBJ2-7	.	ASSRPGQGAYEQY
TRBV28	TRBJ1-1	.	ASSPGGKDTEAF
TRBV27	TRBJ1-5	.	ASRLHGINSNQPQH
TRBV5-1	TRBJ2-3	.	ASSLFTGGPPRTDTQY
TRBV19	TRBJ2-5	once	ASSSRGGQETQY
TRBV4-2	TRBJ1-4	.	ASSQRFRAYEKLF
TRBV7-3	TRBJ1-5	.	ASSFQGQPQH
TRBV27	TRBJ2-3	.	ASSLSGQGGTDTQY